The 32 T cell receptor beta chains below come from one sample, sequenced in a study of regulatory T cells in long-lasting Graves disease. Time point here: persistent/refractory GD, antithyroid drugs over 5 years with positive TRAb. Scientists built the TCR library using RNA that was extracted from PBMCs. According to the study, TCR beta libraries were built with iRepertoire HTBI primers and CDR3-region Arm-PCR. TCRdb processed the multiplex PCR reads anew with MiXCR; each CDR3 protein has one entry. The table records 400,000 to 500,000 distinct CDR3 sequences, roughly a fifth of them present only once. The sequencing here drew on peripheral blood mononuclear cells (PBMCs), taken when the disease was refractory, from a patient treated with antithyroid drugs. These receptors originate from a female donor with Graves disease.

The table lists this clonotype with a few counts. The chain carries TRBV5-1 and TRBJ2-7; 7 bases fit TRBD2. V was pared by 3 bases and J by 5 bases, with 8 bases of the junction left unmatched. Germline-derived CDR1 and CDR2 are SGHRS and YFSETQ. The CDR3 has 14 residues. CDR3 sequence (DNA): TGCGCCAGCAGCTGGGACTACCTCTCGGACGAGCAGTACTTC. Protein: CASSWDYLSDEQYF.

This clonotype was seen ten or more times. This chain joins TRBV28 and TRBJ2-5; 8 nucleotides match TRBD1. The CDR3 runs to 14 residues. Germline V gene data show CDR1 as MDHEN and CDR2 as SYDVKM. J gave up 5 bases and V 4 bases, and 6 bases lay outside the gene matches. This CDR3 reads CASSSRGPMETQYF. The CDR3 DNA follows: TGTGCCAGCAGTTCCAGGGGGCCGATGGAGACCCAGTACTTC.

The rearrangement joins TRBV6-1 to TRBJ1-1; D is unclear. Germline loops: CDR1 MNHNS, CDR2 SASEGT. The CDR3 length is 14 residues. With 11 bases removed from V and 4 bases from J, the gap between germline ends came to 20 bases. CDR3 bases: TGTGCCTCCACCCGGCTAGCATGGTCCACTGAAGCTTTCTTT. Translation gives CASTRLAWSTEAFF.

The V and J genes are TRBV2 and TRBJ2-3; D may match TRBD1 or TRBD2 (5 bases each). Looked up from germline, CDR1 is SNHLY and CDR2 is FYNNEI. Between the trimmed V and J ends, which lost 5 bases and 2 bases, there was a span of 11 bases. The CDR3 sequence is 14 residues long. DNA of the CDR3: TGTGCCAGCAGTAGGGGAGCGAACACAGATACGCAGTATTTT. Its protein is CASSRGANTDTQYF.

The rearrangement joins TRBV29-1 to TRBJ2-6; D gene ambiguous. The CDR3 loop spans 13 amino acids. From germline, CDR1 is SQVTM and CDR2 ANQGSEA. V was pared by 3 bases and J by 0 bases, with 3 bases between. CDR3 bases: TGCAGCGTTGACCCCTCTGGGGCCAACGTCCTGACTTTC. Amino acid sequence: CSVDPSGANVLTF.

The chain carries TRBV19 and TRBJ2-1; TRBD1 aligns across 10 bases. The CDR3 loop spans 18 amino acids. V lost 8 bases and J lost 7; bases outside the gene matches: 20. The germline V gene encodes CDR1 LNHDA and CDR2 SQIVND (reference sequence). The CDR3 nucleotides read TGTGCCAGTTCCCGGGACAGGGGCCACGGGCTAGAATTTAATGAGCAGTTCTTC. It codes for CASSRDRGHGLEFNEQFF.

The chain has TRBV4-1 and TRBJ1-1; D gene uncertain. The CDR3 loop spans 14 amino acids. Germline V CDR1 and CDR2: MGHRA, YSYEKL. Deletions cut 3 bases from V and 4 bases from J, with 12 bases between. In DNA, the CDR3 is TGCGCCAGCAGCCAGGGTGTTTTGGGCACTGAAGCTTTCTTT. Encoded protein: CASSQGVLGTEAFF.

This clonotype was observed a handful of times. CDR3 nucleotides: TGTGCCAGCAGTTACATCATCGGGGGACCTGGCTACACCTTC. Encoded protein: CASSYIIGGPGYTF. The gene calls are TRBV6-5 and TRBJ1-2; maybe TRBD1 (5 bases). The CDR3 is 14 residues long. Germline V gene data show CDR1 as MNHEY and CDR2 as SVGAGI. V was cut by 2 bases and J by 7 bases, with 14 bases left in between.

There are a few counts of this clonotype. The chain has TRBV25-1 and TRBJ1-4; weak D call: TRBD1 (6 bases). The V end lost 1 base, the J end lost 0 bases, and 12 bases lay between the germline ends. The CDR3 sequence is 17 residues long. Germline CDR1 is MGHDK and CDR2 is SYGVNS. CDR3 loop: CASSESQGQTTNEKLFF. For the CDR3, the DNA is TGTGCCAGCAGTGAATCCCAGGGGCAGACAACTAATGAAAAACTGTTTTTT.

This clonotype was observed many times. The chain combines TRBV12-3 or TRBV12-4 with TRBJ1-4, with D possibly matching TRBD1 (5 bases). The V end lost 6 bases, the J end lost 3 bases, and 11 bases lay between the germline ends. This CDR3 is 14 amino acids long. CDR3 loop: CASSHAGPNEKLFF. The CDR3 DNA follows: TGTGCCAGCAGCCACGCGGGGCCTAATGAAAAACTGTTTTTT.

The chain employs TRBV27 and TRBJ2-7; D is unclear. The CDR3 extends over 12 amino acids. Germline lookup yields CDR1 MNHEY and CDR2 SMNVEV (reference sequence). V dropped 10 bases and J dropped 1 base, with 11 bases sitting between them. For the CDR3, the DNA is TGTGCCACTAGAAGCCTTTCCTACGAGCAGTACTTC. This gives the protein CATRSLSYEQYF.

This clonotype came up many times. The chain carries TRBV12-3 or TRBV12-4 and TRBJ2-2; TRBD2 aligns across 13 bases. Trimming removed 10 bases from V and 6 bases from J; junction bases left unmatched: 17. The CDR3 is made up of 18 amino acids. The CDR3 is CAITLGGPGLAGSGELFF. The CDR3 coding sequence is TGTGCCATCACACTAGGCGGACCGGGACTAGCGGGATCCGGGGAGCTGTTTTTT.

This clonotype has ten or more counts. The J gene is TRBJ2-7, the V gene TRBV12-3 or TRBV12-4; D is undetermined. The CDR3 is 12 residues long. V was pared by 5 bases and J by 0 bases, with 5 bases between. The CDR3 nucleotides read TGTGCCAGCAGTGTCAACTCCTACGAGCAGTACTTC. Translated: CASSVNSYEQYF.

This clonotype was detected many times. The rearrangement links TRBV2 to TRBJ2-2; 7 bases are shared with TRBD2. Looked up from germline, CDR1 is SNHLY and CDR2 is FYNNEI. J was trimmed by 6 bases and V by 4 bases; bases with no gene match: 8. The CDR3 covers 15 residues. In DNA form, the CDR3 reads TGTGCCAGCAGTGGTAATAGCGGGTTGGCCGGGGAGCTGTTTTTT. Translating gives CASSGNSGLAGELFF.

This clonotype was seen repeatedly, ten times or more. The chain combines TRBV20-1 with TRBJ2-5; maybe TRBD2 (6 bases). Trimming took 3 bases from V and 3 from J, leaving 11 bases between them. The germline CDR1 and CDR2 sequences are DFQATT and SNEGSKA (reference sequence). The CDR3 runs to 13 residues. CDR3 loop: CSASVSGKETQYF. CDR3 sequence (DNA): TGCAGTGCTAGTGTTAGCGGAAAAGAGACCCAGTACTTC.

This clonotype was found a few times. The genes are TRBV6-1 and TRBJ2-7, with 8 bases lining up with TRBD1. V shed 3 bases, J shed 5 bases, and the junction held 6 bases outside the gene matches. Germline assignment: CDR1 MNHNS and CDR2 SASEGT. This CDR3 comprises 14 residues. CDR3 region: CASSETGVRDEQYF. In DNA form, the CDR3 reads TGTGCCAGCAGTGAGACAGGGGTCAGGGACGAGCAGTACTTC.

This clonotype was picked up many times. This sequence joins TRBV2 and TRBJ2-5; weak D call: TRBD2 (5 bases). This CDR3 has 14 amino acids. CDR1 and CDR2 from the germline V gene are SNHLY and FYNNEI. V was trimmed by 7 bases and J by 9 bases, leaving 21 bases between them. The chain's CDR3 is CASTSSGQGWAQYF. CDR3 sequence (DNA): TGTGCCAGCACCTCGAGCGGCCAAGGTTGGGCCCAGTACTTC.

In its sample, this clonotype was seen once. A clone one base away is much larger, so this may be a read error. V usage is TRBV5-1 and J usage is TRBJ2-2; no firm D call. The V end was cut by 2 bases, the J end by 0 bases, with 11 bases between. The CDR3 runs to 16 residues. CDR1 is SGHRS, CDR2 YFSETQ, per germline. The CDR3 spells CASSFGPAANTGELFF. CDR3 in DNA: TGCGCCAGCAGCTTCGGACCAGCCGCGAACACCGGGGAGCTGTTTTTT.

The chain employs TRBV7-9 and TRBJ2-2, with a weak D call TRBD2 (5 bases). V lost 6 bases and J lost 8, with 13 bases in between. This CDR3 region has 13 residues. Looked up from germline, CDR1 is SEHNR and CDR2 is FQNEAQ (reference sequence). DNA of the CDR3: TGTGCCAGCAGTTCCGTCCGAGGGGGGGAGCTGTTTTTT. Translated, it gives CASSSVRGGELFF.

The rearrangement joins TRBV20-1 to TRBJ2-2; no firm D call. V lost 0 bases and J 5 bases, leaving 4 bases between the germline ends. The CDR3 is 12 residues long. In germline, CDR1 is DFQATT, CDR2 SNEGSKA (reference sequence). The CDR3 reads CSAREGTGELFF. DNA of the CDR3: TGCAGTGCTAGAGAAGGGACCGGGGAGCTGTTTTTT.

At least ten counts were recorded for this clonotype. The V and J genes are TRBV19 and TRBJ1-5, with TRBD1 matching 11 bases. Germline CDR1 is LNHDA and CDR2 is SQIVND (reference sequence). The CDR3 has 16 residues. Trimming cost V 6 bases and J 4 bases; bases outside gene matches: 8. The CDR3 DNA reads TGTGCCAGTAGCTCGCGGGGACAGGGGGGAAATCAGCCCCAGCATTTT. It is translated as CASSSRGQGGNQPQHF.

This clonotype has at least ten counts. This chain uses TRBV29-1 with TRBJ1-2, with TRBD1 identical over 7 bases. With V trimmed by 3 bases and J by 2 bases, 9 bases remained unmatched. Germline lookup yields CDR1 SQVTM and CDR2 ANQGSEA. The CDR3 totals 15 residues. The CDR3 coding sequence is TGCAGCGTTGACGGGACCGGGACAGACAACTATGGCTACACCTTC. Translated, it gives CSVDGTGTDNYGYTF.

This clonotype was seen many times. The chain combines TRBV28 with TRBJ2-7; possible D gene TRBD2, 6 bases. The CDR3 is made up of 14 amino acids. Per germline, CDR1 MDHEN and CDR2 SYDVKM. Trimming stripped 7 bases from V and 2 bases from J, with 15 bases between. CDR3 in amino acids: CASTLGDSPYEQYF. In DNA, the CDR3 is TGTGCCAGCACCCTTGGGGACTCGCCCTACGAGCAGTACTTC.

This clonotype has at least ten counts. The chain uses TRBV27 and TRBJ2-5, with D perhaps being TRBD1 or TRBD2 (5 bases each). The CDR3 sequence is 13 residues long. The V and J ends lost 4 bases and 5 bases respectively, with 11 bases between them. Germline CDR1 reads MNHEY; CDR2 reads SMNVEV (reference sequence). Here the CDR3 reads CASSYLGEETQYF. As DNA, the CDR3 is TGTGCCAGCAGTTATTTGGGGGAGGAGACCCAGTACTTC.

In this sample, this clonotype turned up a few times. The V gene is TRBV27, the J gene TRBJ2-4; TRBD1 or TRBD2 may be the D gene (7 bases each). This CDR3 comprises 18 residues. V was shortened by 8 bases and J by 1 base, with 24 bases between the two germline ends. CDR1 is MNHEY and CDR2 is SMNVEV in the germline V gene (reference sequence). CDR3 residues: CASARGLADHVAKNIQYF. The CDR3 bases are TGTGCCAGCGCAAGGGGGCTAGCGGACCATGTGGCCAAAAACATTCAGTACTTC.

The table lists this clonotype with many counts. The chain couples TRBV12-3 or TRBV12-4 to TRBJ2-2; D possibly corresponds to TRBD2 (5 bases). Trimming took off 3 bases at V and 7 bases at J, with 18 bases between the two ends. CDR3 size: 16 residues. DNA of the CDR3: TGTGCCAGCAGTTTGGGCGGGTCTGGCCGGGGCGGGGAGCTGTTTTTT. Protein sequence: CASSLGGSGRGGELFF.

The V gene is TRBV27, the J gene TRBJ2-3; D not resolved. The CDR3 is made up of 13 amino acids. V was clipped by 7 bases and J by 3 bases, with 11 bases between them. Germline-derived CDR1 and CDR2 are MNHEY and SMNVEV (reference sequence). CDR3 nucleotide sequence: TGTGCCAGCATTGAGATCGGAACAGATACGCAGTATTTT. Amino acid sequence: CASIEIGTDTQYF.

This rearrangement joins TRBV12-3 or TRBV12-4 to TRBJ1-6; 8 bases map to TRBD1. This CDR3 has 15 amino acids. The V gene end was trimmed by 5 bases and the J gene end by 10 bases; junction bases not matched to a gene: 10. The CDR3 reads CASSPGTGGGSPLHF. The CDR3 nucleotides are TGTGCCAGCAGTCCCGGGACAGGTGGAGGGTCACCCCTCCACTTT.

In regard to this clonotype: A much more abundant neighbour one base away suggests this may be a read error. V usage is TRBV15 and J usage is TRBJ1-6; 7 bases match TRBD1. V was pared by 1 base and J by 12 bases, with 6 bases of the junction left unmatched. CDR3 length: 14 amino acids. Germline V gene lookup returns CDR1 LNHNV and CDR2 YYDKDF (reference sequence). Here the CDR3 reads CATSRATGVLPLHF. The CDR3 DNA reads TGTGCCACCAGCAGAGCCACAGGGGTTTTACCCCTCCACTTT.

To note about this clonotype: Given a much more abundant clone one base away, this may be a read error. The V and J genes are TRBV5-4 and TRBJ1-1, with 9 bases lining up with TRBD1. Germline assignment: CDR1 SGHNT and CDR2 YYREEE (reference sequence). Trimming cost V 4 bases and J 3 bases; bases outside gene matches: 1. The CDR3 is 13 amino acids. The CDR3 nucleotides are TGTGCCAGCAGCCGGACAGGGGACACTGAAGCTTTCTTT. It encodes CASSRTGDTEAFF.

Comment on this clonotype: This sequence may be a read error, since a much larger clone differs from it by one base. This chain joins TRBV9 and TRBJ2-4; a possible D gene is TRBD1 (5 bases). The J call may be incorrect, as the DNA end agrees better with TRBJ2-5. The CDR3 consists of 14 residues. Germline CDR1 and CDR2: SGDLS and YYNGEE. The CDR3 DNA is TGTGCCAGCAACGTAAGGGGAACCTCTGAGACCCAGTACTTC. Translated, it gives CASNVRGTSETQYF.

There are many counts of this clonotype. The CDR3 coding sequence is TGCAGCGTCGGACAGAGCTACGAGCAGTACTTC. It yields the protein CSVGQSYEQYF. The rearrangement uses TRBV29-1 and TRBJ2-7; D possibly corresponds to TRBD1 (6 bases). This CDR3 contains 11 residues. CDR1 and CDR2 (germline): SQVTM, ANQGSEA. The V and J ends lost 6 bases and 3 bases respectively, with 9 bases between them.